Reported below is one T cell receptor beta chain. KT2 cells were mixed with fixed PBMC numbers at varying ratios. This sample was included in a study of quantifying T cell responses using KT2 cells. Study background: cDNA was made from DNase-treated RNA using alpha and beta constant primers.

Germline assignment: CDR1 SNHLY and CDR2 FYNNEI. The CDR3 has 16 residues. The V gene end was trimmed by 11 bases and the J gene end by 6 bases; junction bases not matched to a gene: 20. Each cDNA got a UMI-containing oligo ligated at its 3' end. First-round PCR used about 4 cycles and beta primers RC1.1 and RC1.2 covering TRBC1 and TRBC2. TCRdb reprocessed the UMI-ligation and nested PCR reads via MiXCR and lists one record per CDR3 protein. The profile shows just under 50,000 distinct CDR3 sequences, approximately 10% of them singletons. Material: PBMCs spiked with cells of the T cell clone KT2. This sequence joins TRBV2 and TRBJ2-7, with 9 positions matching TRBD1. The receptor comes from a human donor. CDR3 sequence (DNA): TGTGCCGGCTCGGACAGGGGTGCTGGGGCAACTAGCGAGCAGTACTTC. Its protein product is CAGSDRGAGATSEQYF.